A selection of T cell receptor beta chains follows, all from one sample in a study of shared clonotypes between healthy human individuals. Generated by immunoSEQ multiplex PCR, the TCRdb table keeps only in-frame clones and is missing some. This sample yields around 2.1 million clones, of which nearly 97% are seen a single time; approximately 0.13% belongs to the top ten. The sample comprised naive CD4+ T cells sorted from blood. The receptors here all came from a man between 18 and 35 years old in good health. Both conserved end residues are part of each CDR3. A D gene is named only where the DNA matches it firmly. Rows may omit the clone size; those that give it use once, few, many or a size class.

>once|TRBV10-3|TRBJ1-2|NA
TGTGCCATCAGTGCGGGGGCCGGTGGCTACACCTTC
CAISAGAGGYTF
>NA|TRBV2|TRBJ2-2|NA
TGTGCCAGCAGGAAATCCGGAGGGCCCACTGGGGAGCTGTTTTTT
CASRKSGGPTGELFF
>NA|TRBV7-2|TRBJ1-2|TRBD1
TGTGCCAGCAGCTTTATTCCCCTTAGACAGGGTTATGGCTACACCTTC
CASSFIPLRQGYGYTF
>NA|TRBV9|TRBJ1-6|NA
TGTGCCAGCAGCGTAGGTGCGGGTTCACCCCTCCACTTT
CASSVGAGSPLHF
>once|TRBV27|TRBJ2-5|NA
TGTGCCAGCAGCATATGGGGAGTAGAGACCCAGTACTTC
CASSIWGVETQYF
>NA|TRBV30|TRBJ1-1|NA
TGTGCCTGGAAGAAGGACACTTTGAACACTGAAGCTTTCTTT
CAWKKDTLNTEAFF
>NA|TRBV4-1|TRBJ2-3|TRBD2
TGCGCCAGCAGCCCGGGGGACTACTTATTATACACAGATACGCAGTATTTT
CASSPGDYLLYTDTQYF
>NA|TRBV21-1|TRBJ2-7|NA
TGTACCGAAAGGGGCTACGAGCAGTACTTC
CTERGYEQYF
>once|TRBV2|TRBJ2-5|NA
TGTGCCAGCAGTGAGCAGGTCCGAGAGACCCAGTACTTC
CASSEQVRETQYF
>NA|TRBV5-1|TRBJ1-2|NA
TGCGCCAGCAGCTCACCACCTTATGGCTACACCTTC
CASSSPPYGYTF
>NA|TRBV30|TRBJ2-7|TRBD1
TGTGCCTGGAGTGGGGACAGGTCCTACGAGCAGTACTTC
CAWSGDRSYEQYF
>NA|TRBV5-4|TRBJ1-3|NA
TGTGCCAGCAGCTTGGGGGGACATCGTGACACCATATATTTT
CASSLGGHRDTIYF
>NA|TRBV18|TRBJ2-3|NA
TGTGCCAGCTCCCTGGCTAGACAGAGGAACACAGATACGCAGTATTTT
CASSLARQRNTDTQYF
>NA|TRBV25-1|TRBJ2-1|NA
TGTGCCAGCAGTGAAGCTGACCTCTCCTACAATGAGCAGTTCTTC
CASSEADLSYNEQFF